This passage covers 4 T cell receptor beta chains from one sample sequenced in a study of naive and memory T cell subsets (dated by TCRdb to 2016 to 2017). The paper's findings and limits, for the study overall: A few larger clonotypes were present in naive repertoires, particularly the CD8 repertoires, and these clonotypes were possibly memory cells re-expressing CD45RA.

Library preparation was by UMI-ligation and nested PCR. The run used an Illumina MiSeq. The beta constant-region primer was an equimolar mix of two oligonucleotides covering both TRBC1 and TRBC2. Four rounds of PCR, combining the SP2 primer with nested alpha and beta constant-region primers, were used to amplify the ligated cDNA. The raw public reads went through TCRdb reprocessing: fastp at Q25, MiXCR clone calling, in-frame beta chains kept. Under each unique CDR3 protein, matching rows form one entry showing the most common genes and DNA. The sample table contains 120,000 to 150,000 distinct CDR3 sequences; only one count was recorded for approximately 20% of them. The top ten clonotypes cover roughly 0.6% of the sample. Their target antigens are unknown. Sequenced input: naive CD8+ T cells from blood. What the cell subset or site label conveys for this sample: naive T cells, CD45RA high CD27+. These receptors were taken from a human donor in good health.

This clonotype was counted once. The chain links TRBV7-8 to TRBJ1-5; the D gene is possibly TRBD1 (5 bases). This CDR3 region has 16 residues. Germline loops: CDR1 SGHVS, CDR2 FQNEAQ. V was pared by 2 bases and J by 1 base, with 12 bases between. The CDR3 DNA is TGTGCCAGCAGCTTATCCCGACAGATCAGCAATCAGCCCCAGCATTTT. Amino acids: CASSLSRQISNQPQHF.

A few counts support this clonotype. The chain combines TRBV5-5 with TRBJ1-1; D unclear. The CDR3 sequence is 14 residues long. V lost 5 bases, J lost 1 base, and 12 bases lay in between. Germline V CDR1 and CDR2: SGHKS, YYEKEE (reference sequence). CDR3 sequence (DNA): TGTGCCAGCAGGATCGGACCGGGGAACACTGAAGCTTTCTTT. Amino acids: CASRIGPGNTEAFF.

This chain links TRBV28 with TRBJ1-6; no reliable D call. The CDR3 extends over 11 amino acids. In germline, CDR1 is MDHEN, CDR2 SYDVKM. The V end lost 5 bases, the J end lost 9 bases, and 5 bases lay between the germline ends. CDR3 bases: TGTGCCAGCAGTACTAGTTCACCCCTCCACTTT. Amino acid sequence: CASSTSSPLHF.

In nucleotides, the CDR3 is TGTGCCATCAGTGAGTCTCACAGGGGAAGCGCTGAAGCTTTCTTT. Residues: CAISESHRGSAEAFF. The genes are TRBV10-3 and TRBJ1-1; 7 nucleotides agree with TRBD1. This CDR3 spans 15 amino acids. V lost 0 bases and J lost 6; bases outside the gene matches: 7. CDR1 and CDR2 (germline): ENHRY, SYGVKD.